The present T cell receptor beta chain was sequenced within a study of blood T cell repertoires in COVID-19 (TCRdb year 2020). Notes on the research overall: Samples covering the acute and convalescent phases of COVID-19 were provided by collaborators in the United States, Italy and Spain. The prospective study material was composed of cDNA or gDNA derived from T cells, B-cell-depleted T cells, or PBMCs. The dataset comprised deeply sampled blood TCRbeta repertoires from subjects exposed to, actively infected with, or recovered from COVID-19. The repertoires were released in a freely available public database intended as a resource for research on the immune response to SARS-CoV-2. The samples were drawn from the first 160 participants of the ongoing ImmuneRACE study and from over a thousand subjects provided by 6 global collaborators. Nearly every sample came with metadata listing a de-identified subject ID, COVID-19 status, age in years and sex. Where available, HLA class I and class II types were obtained from metadata supplied by the sample provider rather than from assay-based typing. The paper as a whole reports these results and caveats: Clinical and demographic metadata were provided uncurated, with the amount varying by source and participant.

TCRbeta CDR3 regions were amplified from genomic DNA by means of the immunoSEQ Assay, a bias-controlled multiplex PCR. As for the authors' bioinformatics: Within the assay, amplification of reference gene primers was used to estimate how many nucleated cells each sample contained. To quantify the absolute abundance of each unique TCRbeta CDR3 rearrangement, sequence reads were collapsed and filtered. For each sample, productive Simpson clonality was calculated by taking the square root of Simpson's diversity index across productive rearrangements. What TCRdb holds here is the immuneACCESS table cut down to in-frame rearrangements. Part of the clones is not present; checked against another copy, under half of the missing clones reflect an unresolved V gene, and the others are unexplained. The D gene and trimming were derived from the DNA, and the V and J assignments and clone size from that table. The sample yields about 280,000 clones; about four fifths were counted once. The ten largest clones take up approximately 5% of the sample.

The CDR3 sequence holds 13 residues, the cysteine and phenylalanine included. The read is trimmed to its CDR3 DNA, 39 bases read in frame from base 1. The germline V gene specifies SGHDT as CDR1 and YYEEEE as CDR2. The germline V end is reduced by 2 bases and the J end by 7 bases; junction bases left unmatched: 5. A word on this clone: No cognate antigen has been identified for it. Per-base quality was not reported, and no clone a single base away is much larger than it.

Enrolling through a virtual design, the prospective study's participants ranged in age from roughly 18 to 89 years and lived across some 22 United States geographic areas. To assign participants to cohorts, the prospective study relied on clinical history that participants themselves reported in a screening survey and a study questionnaire. Exposed participants had been in contact with someone with a PCR-confirmed or clinician-diagnosed COVID-19 case within 2 weeks of study entry. Mobile phlebotomists in the prospective study collected whole blood, serum and a nasopharyngeal or oropharyngeal swab from every participant. Additional blood draws and questionnaires over an approximately two-month period could optionally be provided by prospective study participants. Before DNA extraction, blood samples from the prospective study were shipped at room temperature or frozen.

The chain is assembled from TRBV5-6 and TRBJ1-2, with 7 middle bases fitting TRBD1. The sequenced material came from PBMCs or T cells enriched from blood (not recorded which). This TCR derives from a man between 35 and 55 years old who had been exposed to COVID-19. The DNA sequence reads TGTGCCAGCAGCTTAGGACAGGTACCTGGCTACACCTTC. It specifies CASSLGQVPGYTF.